The present T cell receptor beta chain was sequenced within a study of T cells in Graves' hyperthyroidism and ophthalmopathy. Researchers defined stable Graves' hyperthyroidism as no ophthalmopathy progression within 18 months. Patients showing uncontrolled infection, other autoimmune disease, pregnancy or lactation were ineligible. This clonotype was picked up many times. The germline gives CDR1 KGHSH, CDR2 LQKENI. Trimming removed 6 bases from V and 2 bases from J, with 13 bases in between. The CDR3 has 14 amino acids. Amplified TCR beta CDR3 regions derived from RNA transcripts. The primer set for the first-round RT-PCR of the TCR CDR3 was HTBI. From the multiplex PCR reads, TCRdb called clonotypes with MiXCR, one entry per CDR3 protein. The data hold roughly 300,000 distinct CDR3 sequences, with roughly a fifth observed a single time.

The sequencing input was blood. This chain joins TRBV18 and TRBJ2-5; perhaps TRBD2 as D (6 bases). This TCR was sampled from a woman in her forties or fifties with Graves' hyperthyroidism. The CDR3 reads CASSPVGLQETQYF. In nucleotides, the CDR3 is TGTGCCAGCTCCCCAGTGGGACTTCAAGAGACCCAGTACTTC.